The 8 T cell receptor beta chains reported below all come from one sample, sequenced in a study of T cell responses to AZD1222 COVID-19 vaccine. The data were produced by immunoSEQ multiplex PCR, yet TCRdb's version contains in-frame clones alone and is incomplete. This sample yields 150,000 to 200,000 clones, of which roughly 94% are seen a single time; approximately 5.5% belongs to the top ten. Material: peripheral blood, obtained 28 days after the second AZD1222 dose. Source of these receptors: an adult who received the AZD1222 COVID-19 vaccine.

The gene calls are TRBV15 and TRBJ2-3; D not certain. CDR1 is LNHNV and CDR2 is YYDKDF in the germline V gene (reference sequence). The CDR3 contains 14 residues. The ends were cut back, 0 bases at V and 1 base at J, with 5 bases in the middle. CDR3 in DNA: TGTGCCACCAGCAGAGATCAAGGCACAGATACGCAGTATTTT. Translation gives CATSRDQGTDTQYF.

The chain carries TRBV28 and TRBJ1-6, with TRBD1 identical over 9 bases. In germline, CDR1 is MDHEN, CDR2 SYDVKM. The length of the CDR3 is 17 residues. The V and J ends lost 4 bases and 6 bases, in that order; junction bases with no gene match: 10. The chain's CDR3 is CASSSAYRDRVNSPLHF. CDR3 bases: TGTGCCAGCAGTTCGGCTTACCGGGACAGGGTTAATTCACCCCTCCACTTT.

V gene TRBV7-8 combines with J gene TRBJ2-1; 11 nucleotides match TRBD2. The CDR3 consists of 16 residues. V lost 5 bases, J lost 4 bases, and 7 bases stayed unmatched. Germline assignment: CDR1 SGHVS and CDR2 FQNEAQ. The CDR3 reads CASSQLGLAEYNEQFF. In DNA form, the CDR3 reads TGTGCCAGCAGCCAGTTGGGACTAGCGGAATACAATGAGCAGTTCTTC.

The chain is built from TRBV7-2 and TRBJ1-1; D is uncertain. Between the trimmed V and J ends, which lost 5 bases and 2 bases, there was a span of 9 bases. The CDR3 totals 13 residues. CDR1 and CDR2 from the germline V gene are SGHTA and FQGNSA. CDR3 residues: CASSVPPNTEAFF. For the CDR3, the DNA is TGTGCCAGCAGCGTTCCGCCAAACACTGAAGCTTTCTTT.

V gene TRBV30 combines with J gene TRBJ1-3, with D uncertain. Germline assignment: CDR1 GTSNPN and CDR2 SVGIG (reference sequence). There are 15 residues in the CDR3. V dropped 0 bases and J dropped 0 bases, with 9 bases sitting between them. The CDR3 here is CAWSVGTNSGNTIYF. DNA for the CDR3: TGTGCCTGGAGTGTCGGCACTAACTCTGGAAACACCATATATTTT.

The V call is TRBV7-2, the J call TRBJ2-1; perhaps TRBD1 as D (6 bases). The CDR3 totals 14 residues. The germline V gene encodes CDR1 SGHTA and CDR2 FQGNSA. Trimming removed 3 bases from V and 9 bases from J, with 15 bases in between. CDR3 nucleotides: TGTGCCAGCAGCTTTAAAGGTGACAGGCCTGAGCAGTTCTTC. Encoded protein: CASSFKGDRPEQFF.

This chain joins TRBV28 and TRBJ2-5; D not certain. The V end lost 2 bases, the J end lost 3 bases, and 13 bases lay between the germline ends. The germline V gene encodes CDR1 MDHEN and CDR2 SYDVKM. The CDR3 has 15 amino acids. The CDR3 bases are TGTGCCAGCAGTTTAGAATATAGAACGGAAGAGACCCAGTACTTC. Translated: CASSLEYRTEETQYF.

The V call is TRBV5-4, the J call TRBJ2-5; D is perhaps TRBD1 or TRBD2 (5 bases each). The CDR3 runs to 15 residues. Germline V gene lookup returns CDR1 SGHNT and CDR2 YYREEE (reference sequence). V was shortened by 0 bases and J by 5 bases, with 14 bases between the two germline ends. CDR3 nucleotides: TGTGCCAGCAGCTTGGGGGAGCGGACACGGGAGACCCAGTACTTC. The encoded protein is CASSLGERTRETQYF.